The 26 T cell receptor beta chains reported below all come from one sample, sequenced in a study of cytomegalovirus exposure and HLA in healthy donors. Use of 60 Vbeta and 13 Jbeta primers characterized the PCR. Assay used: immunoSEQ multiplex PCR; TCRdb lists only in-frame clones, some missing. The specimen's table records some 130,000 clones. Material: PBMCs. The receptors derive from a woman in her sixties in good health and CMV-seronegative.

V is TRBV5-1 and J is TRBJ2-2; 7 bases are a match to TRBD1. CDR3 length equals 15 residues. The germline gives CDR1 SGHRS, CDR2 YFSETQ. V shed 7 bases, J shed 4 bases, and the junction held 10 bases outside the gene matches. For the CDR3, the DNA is TGCGCCAGCGGACTCGACAGGGCCGGCACCGGGGAGCTGTTTTTT. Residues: CASGLDRAGTGELFF.

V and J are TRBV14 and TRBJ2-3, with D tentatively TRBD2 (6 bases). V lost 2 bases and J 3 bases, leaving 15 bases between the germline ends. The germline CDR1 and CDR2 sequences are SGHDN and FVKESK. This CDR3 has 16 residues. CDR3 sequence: CASSQLGGDPTDTQYF. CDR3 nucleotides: TGTGCCAGCAGCCAATTGGGCGGGGACCCGACAGATACGCAGTATTTT.

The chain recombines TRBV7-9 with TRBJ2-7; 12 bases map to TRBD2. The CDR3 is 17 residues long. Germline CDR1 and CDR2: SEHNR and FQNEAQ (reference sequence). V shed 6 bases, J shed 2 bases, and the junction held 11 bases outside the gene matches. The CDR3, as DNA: TGTGCCAGCAGTTTTGGGGCAGGACTAGCGGGGACCTACGAGCAGTACTTC. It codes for CASSFGAGLAGTYEQYF.

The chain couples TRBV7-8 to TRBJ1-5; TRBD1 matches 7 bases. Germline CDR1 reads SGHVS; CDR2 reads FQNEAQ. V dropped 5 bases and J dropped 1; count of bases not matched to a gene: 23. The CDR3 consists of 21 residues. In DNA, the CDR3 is TGTGCCAGCAGCACGAATTTTCAACCGGGACAGAATAACCCGAGCAATCAGCCCCAGCATTTT. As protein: CASSTNFQPGQNNPSNQPQHF.

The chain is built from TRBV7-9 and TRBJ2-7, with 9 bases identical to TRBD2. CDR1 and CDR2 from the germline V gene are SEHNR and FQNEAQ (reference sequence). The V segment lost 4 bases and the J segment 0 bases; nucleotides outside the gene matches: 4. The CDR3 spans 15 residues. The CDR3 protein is CASSSTTSGSYEQYF. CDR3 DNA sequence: TGTGCCAGCAGCTCAACGACTAGCGGCTCCTACGAGCAGTACTTC. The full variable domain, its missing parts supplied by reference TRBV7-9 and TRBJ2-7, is DTGVSQNPRHKITKRGQNVTFRCDPISEHNRLYWYRQTLGQGPEFLTYFQNEAQLEKSRLLSDRFSAERPKGSFSTLEIQRTEQGDSAMYLCASSSTTSGSYEQYFGPGTRLTVT.

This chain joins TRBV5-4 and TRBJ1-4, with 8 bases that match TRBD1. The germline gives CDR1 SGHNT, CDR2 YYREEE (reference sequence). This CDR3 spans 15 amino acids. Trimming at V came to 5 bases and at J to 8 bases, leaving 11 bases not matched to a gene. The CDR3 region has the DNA TGTGCCAGCAGTCCTGGACTAACAGGGGGGGAAAAACTGTTTTTT. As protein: CASSPGLTGGEKLFF.

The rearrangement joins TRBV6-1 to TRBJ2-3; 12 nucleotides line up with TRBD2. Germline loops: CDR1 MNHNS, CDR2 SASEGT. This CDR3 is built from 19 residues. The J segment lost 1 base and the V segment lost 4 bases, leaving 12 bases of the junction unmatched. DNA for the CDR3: TGTGCCAGCAGTGGAACTTGGACTAGCGGGACCGAACGCACAGATACGCAGTATTTT. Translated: CASSGTWTSGTERTDTQYF.

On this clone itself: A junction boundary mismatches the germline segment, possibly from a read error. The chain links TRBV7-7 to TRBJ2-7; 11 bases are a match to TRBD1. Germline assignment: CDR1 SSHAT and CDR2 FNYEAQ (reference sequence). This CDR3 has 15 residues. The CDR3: CASSQSPGTGGEQYF. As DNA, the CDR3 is TGTGCTAGCAGCCAAAGCCCCGGGACAGGGGGCGAGCAGTACTTC.

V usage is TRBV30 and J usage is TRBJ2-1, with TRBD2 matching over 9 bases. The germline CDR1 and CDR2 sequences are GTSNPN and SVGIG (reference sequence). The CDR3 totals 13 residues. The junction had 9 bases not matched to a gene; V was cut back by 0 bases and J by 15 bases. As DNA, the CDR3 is TGTGCCTGGAGTGTCGGACTAGCGTCTTCATCGTTCTTC. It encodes CAWSVGLASSSFF.

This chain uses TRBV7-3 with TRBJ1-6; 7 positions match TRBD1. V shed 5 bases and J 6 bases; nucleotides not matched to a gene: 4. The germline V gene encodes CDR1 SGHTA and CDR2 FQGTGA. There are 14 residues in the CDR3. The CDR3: CASSHGTANSPLHF. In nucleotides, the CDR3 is TGTGCCAGCAGCCACGGGACAGCTAATTCACCCCTCCACTTT.

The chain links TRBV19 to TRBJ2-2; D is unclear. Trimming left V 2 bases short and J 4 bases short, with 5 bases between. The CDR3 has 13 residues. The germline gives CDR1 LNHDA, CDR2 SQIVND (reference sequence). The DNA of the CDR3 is TGTGCCAGTAGTATACGTCCCACCGGGGAGCTGTTTTTT. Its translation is CASSIRPTGELFF.

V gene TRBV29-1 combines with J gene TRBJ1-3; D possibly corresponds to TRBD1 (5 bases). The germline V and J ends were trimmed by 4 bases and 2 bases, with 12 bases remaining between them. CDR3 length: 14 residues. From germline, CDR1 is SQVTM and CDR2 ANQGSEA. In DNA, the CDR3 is TGCAGCGTTGTTTTAGGGGTAACTGGAAACACCATATATTTT. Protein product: CSVVLGVTGNTIYF.

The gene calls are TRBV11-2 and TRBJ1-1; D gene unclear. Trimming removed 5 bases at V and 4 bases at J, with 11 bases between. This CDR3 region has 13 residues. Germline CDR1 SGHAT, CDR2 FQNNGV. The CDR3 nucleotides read TGTGCCAGCAGCCCCGACTCCGGCACTGAAGCTTTCTTT. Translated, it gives CASSPDSGTEAFF.

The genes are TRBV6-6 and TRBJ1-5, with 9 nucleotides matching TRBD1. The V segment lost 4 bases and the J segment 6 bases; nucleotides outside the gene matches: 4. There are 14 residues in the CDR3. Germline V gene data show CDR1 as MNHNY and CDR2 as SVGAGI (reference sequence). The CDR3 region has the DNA TGTGCCAGCAGTTCAGGACAGGGGAGTCAGCCCCAGCATTTT. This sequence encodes CASSSGQGSQPQHF.

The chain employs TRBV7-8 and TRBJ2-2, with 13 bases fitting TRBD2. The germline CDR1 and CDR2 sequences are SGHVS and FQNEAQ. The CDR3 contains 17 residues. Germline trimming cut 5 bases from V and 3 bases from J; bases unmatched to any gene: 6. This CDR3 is CASSTTSGGGYTGELFF. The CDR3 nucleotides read TGTGCCAGCAGCACCACTAGCGGGGGGGGATACACCGGGGAGCTGTTTTTT.

The CDR3 here is CASSPGQGKDGYTF. CDR3 nucleotides: TGTGCCAGTAGCCCTGGACAGGGAAAGGATGGCTACACCTTC. J is TRBJ1-2 and V is TRBV19; TRBD1 matches at 8 bases. With V trimmed by 6 bases and J by 6 bases, 9 bases remained unmatched. The CDR3 covers 14 residues. Germline assignment: CDR1 LNHDA and CDR2 SQIVND (reference sequence).

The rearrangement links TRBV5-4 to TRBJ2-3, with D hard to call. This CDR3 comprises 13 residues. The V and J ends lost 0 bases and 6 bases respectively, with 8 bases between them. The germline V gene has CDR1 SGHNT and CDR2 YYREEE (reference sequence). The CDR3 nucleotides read TGTGCCAGCAGCTTGGAGGTGAGGGATACGCAGTATTTT. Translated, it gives CASSLEVRDTQYF.

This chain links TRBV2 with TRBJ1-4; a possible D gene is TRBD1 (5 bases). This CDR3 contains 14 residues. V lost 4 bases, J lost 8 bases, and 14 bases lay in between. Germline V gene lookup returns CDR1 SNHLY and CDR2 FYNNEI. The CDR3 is CASSAGLGSEKLFF. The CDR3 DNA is TGTGCCAGCAGTGCAGGGTTAGGAAGCGAAAAACTGTTTTTT.

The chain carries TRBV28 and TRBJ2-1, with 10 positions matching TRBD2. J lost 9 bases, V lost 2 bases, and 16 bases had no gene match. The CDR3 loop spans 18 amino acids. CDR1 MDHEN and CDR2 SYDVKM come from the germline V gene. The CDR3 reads CASSLASLSSGRGGEQFF. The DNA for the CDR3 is TGTGCCAGCAGTTTAGCCAGCCTCTCGAGCGGGAGGGGAGGTGAGCAGTTCTTC.

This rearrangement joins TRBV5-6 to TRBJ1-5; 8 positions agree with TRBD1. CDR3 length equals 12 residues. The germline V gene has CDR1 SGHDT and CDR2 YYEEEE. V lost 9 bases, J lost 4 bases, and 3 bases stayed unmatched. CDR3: CANYRGNQPQHF. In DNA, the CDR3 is TGTGCCAACTACAGGGGGAATCAGCCCCAGCATTTT.

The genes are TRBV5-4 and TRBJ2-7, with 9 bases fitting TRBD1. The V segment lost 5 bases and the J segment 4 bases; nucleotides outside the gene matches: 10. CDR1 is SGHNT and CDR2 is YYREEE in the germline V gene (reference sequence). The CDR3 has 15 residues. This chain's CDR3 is CASSEGQGLRYEQYF. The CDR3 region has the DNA TGTGCCAGCAGTGAAGGACAGGGGCTGAGGTACGAGCAGTACTTC.

CDR3 sequence reads: CASSAAGGDYTDTQYF. The DNA for the CDR3 is TGTGCCAGCAGCGCAGCGGGGGGAGATTACACAGATACGCAGTATTTT. The chain links TRBV7-6 to TRBJ2-3; TRBD2 aligns across 9 bases. Germline V gene data show CDR1 as SGHVS and CDR2 as FNYEAQ. Losses at the gene ends were 5 bases for V and 2 bases for J; bases not matched to a gene: 8. CDR3 length: 16 residues.

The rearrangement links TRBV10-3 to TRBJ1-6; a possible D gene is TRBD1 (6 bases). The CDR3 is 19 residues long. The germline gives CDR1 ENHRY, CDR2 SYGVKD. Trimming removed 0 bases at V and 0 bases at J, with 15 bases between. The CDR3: CAISESPGQRSSYNSPLHF. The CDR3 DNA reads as TGTGCCATCAGTGAGTCTCCCGGACAGAGAAGCTCCTATAATTCACCCCTCCACTTT.

The CDR3 DNA is TGTGCCAGCAGCGTAGCCCCCCCAGGTCGGGGGAGCGGGGAGCTGTTTTTT. This encodes CASSVAPPGRGSGELFF. This chain connects TRBV9 to TRBJ2-2, with D possibly matching TRBD2 (6 bases). The germline CDR1 and CDR2 sequences are SGDLS and YYNGEE. This CDR3 is built from 17 residues. The ends were cut back, 0 bases at V and 7 bases at J, with 19 bases in the middle.

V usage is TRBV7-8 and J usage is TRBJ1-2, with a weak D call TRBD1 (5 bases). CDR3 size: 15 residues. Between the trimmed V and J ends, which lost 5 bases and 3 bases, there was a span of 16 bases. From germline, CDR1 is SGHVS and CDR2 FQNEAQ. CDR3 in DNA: TGTGCCAGCAGCCCCCTCCAGACAGTCTACTATGGCTACACCTTC. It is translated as CASSPLQTVYYGYTF.

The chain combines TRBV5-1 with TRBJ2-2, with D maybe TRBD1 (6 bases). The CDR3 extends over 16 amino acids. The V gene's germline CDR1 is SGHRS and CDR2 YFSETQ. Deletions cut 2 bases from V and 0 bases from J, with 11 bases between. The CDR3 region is CASSLGQNTNTGELFF. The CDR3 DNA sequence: TGCGCCAGCAGCTTAGGACAGAATACGAACACCGGGGAGCTGTTTTTT.